The TCR beta chain described here comes from a study of monozygotic twins with inflammatory bowel disease. Whole-study results and caveats: Especially where disease activity was present, IBD patients had fewer clonotypes in common with others than healthy twins did. Distinguishing T cell subtypes was not possible.

As to this clonotype: Antigen specificity is unknown.

One entry per CDR3 protein, without DNA, is what TCRdb gives after re-calling the 5' RACE reads. The sample holds some 190,000 distinct CDR3 sequences. Every donor provided one blood sample measuring roughly 2.4 ml. Germline V gene lookup returns CDR1 SGHDT and CDR2 YYEEEE. The CDR3 extends over 15 amino acids. The receptor was derived from a human donor with ulcerative colitis or Crohn's disease, or a healthy co-twin of an affected twin (not recorded which). The source material was blood. The chain employs TRBV5-6 and TRBJ2-5; checking the TCRdb D call of TRBD2 is not possible without DNA. The CDR3 spells CASSRLTTSGETQYF.